A single sample is the source of the 5 T cell receptor beta chains below, sequenced in a study of cytomegalovirus exposure and HLA in healthy donors. TCRdb's table, derived via immunoSEQ multiplex PCR, lists solely in-frame clones and lacks some. The sample carries around 350,000 clones, 86% recorded once. Sequencing used PBMCs. Receptors originate from a woman younger than 35 in good health and CMV-seronegative.

This clone appeared once. The J gene is TRBJ2-3, the V gene TRBV2; TRBD2 aligns across 14 bases. Germline CDR1 SNHLY, CDR2 FYNNEI. V lost 5 bases, J lost 0 bases, and 10 bases stayed unmatched. CDR3 length equals 19 residues. The CDR3 region is CASSPLGLAGAPSTDTQYF. In DNA, the CDR3 is TGTGCCAGCAGTCCTTTGGGACTAGCGGGGGCCCCTAGCACAGATACGCAGTATTTT.

The chain couples TRBV6-5 to TRBJ2-1; D is perhaps TRBD2 (6 bases). V was clipped by 2 bases and J by 6 bases, with 11 bases between them. The length of the CDR3 is 14 residues. Germline V gives CDR1 MNHEY, CDR2 SVGAGI. CDR3 region: CASSYRKTSNEQFF. CDR3 DNA sequence: TGTGCCAGCAGTTACCGAAAGACTAGCAATGAGCAGTTCTTC.

The chain combines TRBV6-6 with TRBJ2-1, with 12 bases matching TRBD2. In germline, CDR1 is MNHNY, CDR2 SVGAGI (reference sequence). With 7 bases clipped from V and 10 bases from J, the junction kept 14 bases outside the gene matches. CDR3 length equals 16 residues. CDR3 in amino acids: CASKPSGGAREREQFF. The CDR3 coding sequence is TGTGCCAGCAAACCTAGCGGGGGGGCTAGAGAGCGAGAGCAGTTCTTC.

The chain has TRBV29-1 and TRBJ2-1, with 8 bases identical to TRBD1. The germline gives CDR1 SQVTM, CDR2 ANQGSEA. The junction had 9 bases not matched to a gene; V was cut back by 0 bases and J by 5 bases. This CDR3 region has 16 residues. This CDR3 reads CSVEDLLGTGHNEQFF. As DNA, the CDR3 is TGCAGCGTTGAAGATTTACTCGGGACAGGCCACAATGAGCAGTTCTTC.

The genes are TRBV18 and TRBJ2-5; 12 bases agree with TRBD2. Germline CDR1 KGHSH, CDR2 LQKENI. CDR3 length equals 18 residues. With V trimmed by 0 bases and J by 0 bases, 5 bases remained unmatched. CDR3 DNA: TGTGCCAGCTCACCACCAGGGACTAGCGGGTCCGACCAAGAGACCCAGTACTTC. It yields the protein CASSPPGTSGSDQETQYF.